Listed below are T cell receptor beta chains from one sample, sequenced in a study of cytomegalovirus exposure and HLA in healthy donors. The method was immunoSEQ multiplex PCR; TCRdb's version includes in-frame clones alone and lacks a portion of them. The sample records a few hundred thousand clones, roughly 89% being singletons. Sequences were obtained from PBMCs. All receptors derive from a woman aged 18-29 years in good health and CMV-seronegative. The CDR3 runs from the conserved cysteine through the conserved F or W. The D gene is left open where the match is weak. Some rows have no size entry. The others give once, few or many, or a class for an expanded clone.

clone_size | j_call | d_call | v_call | cdr3_nt | cdr3_aa
- | TRBJ1-4 | - | TRBV6-5 | TGTGCCAGCAGTTCCACCCCTGGGAGAGAAAAACTGTTTTTT | CASSSTPGREKLFF
- | TRBJ2-2 | - | TRBV30 | TGTGCCTGGAGTGTGGGGGGAACGCTATTCGTCGGGGAGCTGTTTTTT | CAWSVGGTLFVGELFF
- | TRBJ2-5 | - | TRBV7-2 | TGTGCCAGCAGCTCCGCGGAGACCCAGTACTTC | CASSSAETQYF
- | TRBJ2-7 | TRBD2 | TRBV25-1 | TGTGCCAGCAGTCTACAAGCGGGAAGACACGAGCAGTACTTC | CASSLQAGRHEQYF
- | TRBJ2-7 | TRBD2 | TRBV7-9 | TGTGCCAGCAGCTTATTAAGCGGGACTCTGACAGTTCCTGGGGAGCAGTACTTC | CASSLLSGTLTVPGEQYF
- | TRBJ2-2 | - | TRBV7-3 | TGTGCCAGCAGCTCCGGTTTCGGTCCGAACACCGGGGAGCTGTTTTTT | CASSSGFGPNTGELFF
- | TRBJ2-3 | - | TRBV6-6 | TGTGCCAGCAGCCACGACTGGGGAGCGACAGATACGCAGTATTTT | CASSHDWGATDTQYF
once | TRBJ2-7 | - | TRBV13 | TGTGCCAGCAGCTTAGTCAGGAAACCCTACGAGCAGTACTTC | CASSLVRKPYEQYF
few | TRBJ1-1 | - | TRBV2 | TGTGCCAGCAGTCAGGACAGCCTGAACACTGAAGCTTTCTTT | CASSQDSLNTEAFF
- | TRBJ2-7 | - | TRBV10-2 | TGCGCCAGCAGCATCGACACCAACTACGAGCAGTACTTC | CASSIDTNYEQYF
few | TRBJ2-7 | TRBD1 | TRBV5-1 | TGCGCCAGCAGCTTCCTTCGGGACAGGGTTGGCGAGCAGTACTTC | CASSFLRDRVGEQYF
- | TRBJ2-5 | TRBD2 | TRBV10-2 | TGCGCCAGCAGTGAGTCCCTAGCGGTGGCCGAGACCCAGTACTTC | CASSESLAVAETQYF
- | TRBJ2-7 | - | TRBV27 | TGTGCCAGCAGTTTATCGGGAGGCAACGAGCAGTACTTC | CASSLSGGNEQYF
- | TRBJ1-6 | - | TRBV2 | TGTGCCAGCAGTGACGGGGGGCCCTCACCCCTCCACTTT | CASSDGGPSPLHF
- | TRBJ2-2 | TRBD2 | TRBV19 | TGTGCCAGTAGTCGTAGCGGGGGCACCGGGGAGCTGTTTTTT | CASSRSGGTGELFF
- | TRBJ1-5 | - | TRBV14 | TGTGCCAGCAGCCAAGGTACGGGCGCGGGTTATCCCCAGCATTTT | CASSQGTGAGYPQHF
- | TRBJ2-3 | - | TRBV15 | TGTGCCACGGGGAGTGGTGGTACGCAGTATTTT | CATGSGGTQYF
- | TRBJ1-6 | - | TRBV2 | TGTGCCAGCAGTGACTTTACAGGGACGAATTTTAAACCCCTCCACTTT | CASSDFTGTNFKPLHF
many | TRBJ1-6 | - | TRBV6-5 | TGTGCCAGCAGTTACGACGAGGGCAGTGGAAATTCACCCCTCCACTTT | CASSYDEGSGNSPLHF
- | TRBJ2-7 | - | TRBV9 | TGTGCCAGCAGCGCGGGGGGCTTAGGCGGCTCCTACGAGCAGTACTTC | CASSAGGLGGSYEQYF
- | TRBJ1-1 | - | TRBV27 | TGTGCCAGCAGTTTCCAGATGAACACTGAAGCTTTCTTT | CASSFQMNTEAFF
- | TRBJ2-4 | - | TRBV5-8 | TGTGCCAGCAGCCCCCAGGGGCTAGCCAAAAACATTCAGTACTTC | CASSPQGLAKNIQYF
- | TRBJ2-2 | - | TRBV7-3 | TGTGCCAGCAGCCAACCGGGCACCGGGGAGCTGTTTTTT | CASSQPGTGELFF
- | TRBJ2-1 | TRBD2 | TRBV6-1 | TGTGCCACCCCACCTAGCGGGGTCTACAATGAGCAGTTCTTC | CATPPSGVYNEQFF